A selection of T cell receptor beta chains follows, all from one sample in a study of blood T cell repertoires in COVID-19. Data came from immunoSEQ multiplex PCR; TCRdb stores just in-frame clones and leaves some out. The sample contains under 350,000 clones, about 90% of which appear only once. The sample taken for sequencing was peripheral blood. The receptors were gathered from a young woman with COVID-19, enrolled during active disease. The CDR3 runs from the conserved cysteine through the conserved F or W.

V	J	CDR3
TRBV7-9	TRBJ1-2	CASSSSGSYGYTF
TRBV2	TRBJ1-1	CAGNSGRGLIAFF
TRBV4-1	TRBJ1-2	CASNLGQGNYGYTF
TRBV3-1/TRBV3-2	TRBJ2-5	CASSQALGREETQYF
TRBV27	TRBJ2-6	CASSPLDSGLFSGANVLTF
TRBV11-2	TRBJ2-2	CASSTTSPGELFF
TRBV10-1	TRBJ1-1	CASSENRNTEAFF
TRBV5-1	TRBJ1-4	CASSLRGTDEKLFF
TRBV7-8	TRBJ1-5	CASSSRTGYNQPQHF
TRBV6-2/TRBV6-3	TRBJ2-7	CASSYQQGQQYF
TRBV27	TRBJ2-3	CASQGSGVTDTQYF
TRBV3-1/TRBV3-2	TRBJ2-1	CASSHLTSGGARNEQFF
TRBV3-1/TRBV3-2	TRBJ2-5	CASSQGWDIRGETQYF
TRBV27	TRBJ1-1	CASSLTGATEAFF
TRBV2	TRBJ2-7	CASSEGPGQAGYEQYF
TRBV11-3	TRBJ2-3	CASSSGGQRGVRSTDTQYF